The 22 T cell receptor beta chains presented below share a single source sample, sequenced in a study of blood T cell repertoires in COVID-19. The repertoire was sequenced with immunoSEQ multiplex PCR; TCRdb's copy has only in-frame clones and lacks some. The sample comprises 200,000 to 300,000 clones, 88% of which are singletons, and approximately 1.3% rests with the top ten. Sequenced sample: peripheral blood. Every receptor here comes from a man older than 75 with acute or convalescent COVID-19.

The DNA of the CDR3 is TGTGCCAGCACGGGAGTGGGGGATACGCAGTATTTT. It is translated as CASTGVGDTQYF. The genes are TRBV11-1 and TRBJ2-3; D is perhaps TRBD2 (6 bases). The CDR3 contains 12 residues. Trimming took 7 bases from V and 6 from J, leaving 11 bases between them. Germline V gene data show CDR1 as SGHAT and CDR2 as FQDESV (reference sequence). The whole variable domain, filled in from reference TRBV11-1 and TRBJ2-3, reads EAEVAQSPRYKITEKSQAVAFWCDPISGHATLYWYRQILGQGPELLVQFQDESVVDDSQLPKDRFSAERLKGVDSTLKIQPAELGDSAMYLCASTGVGDTQYFGPGTRLTVL.

CDR3 sequence: CASHRDSPTDTQYF. CDR3 in DNA: TGTGCCAGCCACCGGGACAGCCCCACAGATACGCAGTATTTT. V gene TRBV18 combines with J gene TRBJ2-3; 7 bases are shared with TRBD1. Germline V gene data show CDR1 as KGHSH and CDR2 as LQKENI. The CDR3 has 14 residues. The V gene end was trimmed by 8 bases and the J gene end by 2 bases; junction bases not matched to a gene: 7.

This sequence joins TRBV6-2 or TRBV6-3 and TRBJ2-7; D call uncertain. Germline-derived CDR1 and CDR2 are MNHEY and SVGEGT. The V gene lost 6 bases and the J gene lost 4 bases, with 13 bases spanning the gap. This CDR3 is 13 amino acids long. The CDR3 DNA sequence: TGTGCCAGCAGCCTCCCGGGTCATTACGAGCAGTACTTC. As protein: CASSLPGHYEQYF.

The chain recombines TRBV10-2 with TRBJ1-2; D not resolved. With 5 bases removed from V and 4 bases from J, the gap between germline ends came to 11 bases. Germline V lookup: CDR1 WSHSY, CDR2 SAAADI. CDR3 length: 13 amino acids. In nucleotides, the CDR3 is TGCGCCAGCAGTCCAACAGAGATCTATGGCTACACCTTC. This sequence encodes CASSPTEIYGYTF.

Comments on this clone: The conserved phenylalanine or tryptophan is not found at the CDR3 terminus, so this likely reflects a read error. The limits of the CDR3 on the DNA are not certain, so only TCRdb's listed CDR3 is given. The V gene is TRBV10-1, the J gene TRBJ1-1. The CDR3 is made up of 8 amino acids, end residues included. The germline V gene encodes CDR1 WNHNN and CDR2 SYGVQD (reference sequence). CDR3 loop: CASSPQRL.

V is TRBV2 and J is TRBJ1-1; D gene uncertain. V was trimmed by 3 bases and J by 1 base, leaving 9 bases between them. Germline V CDR1 and CDR2: SNHLY, FYNNEI. The CDR3 loop spans 14 amino acids. The CDR3 nucleotides read TGTGCCAGCAGTGAGTGGAGAAAGAACACTGAAGCTTTCTTT. Its protein product is CASSEWRKNTEAFF.

The sample holds one count of this clone. V is TRBV4-1 and J is TRBJ2-2; 8 bases are shared with TRBD1. Losses at the gene ends were 4 bases for V and 5 bases for J; bases not matched to a gene: 15. Looked up from germline, CDR1 is MGHRA and CDR2 is YSYEKL. The CDR3 contains 18 residues. DNA for the CDR3: TGCGCCAGCAGCCCTCGGTGGACAGGGACACCTCGAACCGGGGAGCTGTTTTTT. It yields the protein CASSPRWTGTPRTGELFF.

The chain uses TRBV5-1 and TRBJ1-1; D unclear. Trimming removed 0 bases at V and 0 bases at J, with 9 bases between. Germline CDR1 is SGHRS and CDR2 is YFSETQ. The CDR3 length is 15 residues. The CDR3 region has the DNA TGCGCCAGCAGCTTGGTCGGGGATCTGAACACTGAAGCTTTCTTT. Translating it yields CASSLVGDLNTEAFF. Full variable domain (outside the CDR3, taken from reference TRBV5-1 and TRBJ1-1): KAGVTQTPRYLIKTRGQQVTLSCSPISGHRSVSWYQQTPGQGLQFLFEYFSETQRNKGNFPGRFSGRQFSNSRSEMNVSTLELGDSALYLCASSLVGDLNTEAFFGQGTRLTVV.

This rearrangement joins TRBV6-5 to TRBJ2-2; 7 positions agree with TRBD1. Germline CDR1 is MNHEY and CDR2 is SVGAGI. This CDR3 is 14 amino acids long. J was trimmed by 7 bases and V by 6 bases; bases with no gene match: 8. In nucleotides, the CDR3 is TGTGCCAGCAGCCTCGACAGGGTTGGCGGGGAGCTGTTTTTT. Protein: CASSLDRVGGELFF.

J is TRBJ2-5 and V is TRBV5-1, with TRBD2 matching 7 bases. The germline V gene encodes CDR1 SGHRS and CDR2 YFSETQ. V lost 0 bases to trimming and J lost 3 bases; unmatched junction nucleotides: 14. This CDR3 contains 18 residues. In nucleotides, the CDR3 is TGCGCCAGCAGCTTGGGTGCTTTGACCGGGGGGACGGAAGAGACCCAGTACTTC. It is translated as CASSLGALTGGTEETQYF.

The V gene is TRBV2, the J gene TRBJ1-4; D unclear. This CDR3 region has 13 residues. Trimming took 6 bases from V and 8 from J, leaving 13 bases between them. Germline CDR1 SNHLY, CDR2 FYNNEI. CDR3 in amino acids: CASSEGQGEKLFF. The DNA for the CDR3 is TGTGCCAGCAGCGAGGGCCAAGGAGAAAAACTGTTTTTT.

The J gene is TRBJ1-4, the V gene TRBV12-3 or TRBV12-4, with D perhaps TRBD1 (6 bases). The CDR3 length is 13 residues. The V and J ends lost 5 bases and 8 bases respectively, with 12 bases between them. As DNA, the CDR3 is TGTGCCAGCAGTATTGGACAGAGCGAAAAACTGTTTTTT. Encoded protein: CASSIGQSEKLFF.

This chain uses TRBV7-9 with TRBJ2-7, with D possibly being TRBD1 (7 bases). The CDR3 has 16 amino acids. Germline V gene data show CDR1 as SEHNR and CDR2 as FQNEAQ (reference sequence). V was shortened by 10 bases and J by 7 bases, with 29 bases between the two germline ends. The CDR3 DNA reads TGTGCCACCAACCCGGGAGATGCGACAGGGTCGTGGGAGCAGTACTTC. Encoded protein: CATNPGDATGSWEQYF.

V and J are TRBV9 and TRBJ2-1, with no clear D. Germline-derived CDR1 and CDR2 are SGDLS and YYNGEE. Trimming stripped 3 bases from V and 0 bases from J, with 16 bases between. This CDR3 has 17 amino acids. For the CDR3, the DNA is TGTGCCAGCAGCGCCGTGGGTTTGGCGGCCTCCTACAATGAGCAGTTCTTC. It yields the protein CASSAVGLAASYNEQFF.

J is TRBJ1-1 and V is TRBV7-2, with D perhaps TRBD1 (5 bases). The V gene lost 4 bases and the J gene lost 8 bases, with 14 bases spanning the gap. The CDR3 is made up of 13 amino acids. Per the germline V gene, CDR1 is SGHTA and CDR2 is FQGNSA. The CDR3 region is CASSWDGGKEAFF. CDR3 coding DNA: TGTGCCAGCAGCTGGGACGGGGGTAAGGAAGCTTTCTTT.

This sequence joins TRBV15 and TRBJ2-5; 7 positions agree with TRBD2. Unmatched junction bases numbered 11, after V lost 6 bases and J lost 1 base. This CDR3 is built from 16 residues. Germline assignment: CDR1 LNHNV and CDR2 YYDKDF (reference sequence). The CDR3 sequence: CATRFPKGGLQETQYF. DNA for the CDR3: TGTGCCACCAGATTCCCAAAGGGAGGGCTCCAAGAGACCCAGTACTTC.

The chain joins TRBV28 to TRBJ2-7; 9 bases are a match to TRBD2. Germline V gene sequence: CDR1 MDHEN, CDR2 SYDVKM. V lost 5 bases, J lost 7 bases, and 18 bases stayed unmatched. The CDR3 covers 17 residues. CDR3 in DNA: TGTGCCAGCAGTCCGCGGGGAGCGGGAGGAGAGTCGGGGGAGCAGTACTTC. Translating it yields CASSPRGAGGESGEQYF.

The genes are TRBV5-6 and TRBJ1-2; no reliable D call. Germline CDR1 and CDR2: SGHDT and YYEEEE. Deletions cut 5 bases from V and 4 bases from J, with 9 bases between. The CDR3 sequence is 12 residues long. CDR3 DNA: TGTGCCAGCAGGCGGTCAAGCTATGGCTACACCTTC. This sequence encodes CASRRSSYGYTF.

V and J are TRBV2 and TRBJ2-1, with D possibly TRBD2 on 6 matching bases. V was clipped by 7 bases and J by 0 bases, with 13 bases between them. The CDR3 length is 15 residues. Germline loops: CDR1 SNHLY, CDR2 FYNNEI. In DNA form, the CDR3 reads TGTGCCAGCACCGGGAGAGGGAGCTCCTACAATGAGCAGTTCTTC. It yields the protein CASTGRGSSYNEQFF.

The rearrangement joins TRBV29-1 to TRBJ1-2; unclear D gene. Germline-derived CDR1 and CDR2 are SQVTM and ANQGSEA. The CDR3 has 15 amino acids. V shed 1 base and J shed 0 bases, with 12 bases lying between them. CDR3 in DNA: TGCAGCGTTGAAGCTAGTTACCCTTCTAACTATGGCTACACCTTC. Its protein product is CSVEASYPSNYGYTF.

The sample holds one count of this clone. The chain joins TRBV29-1 to TRBJ2-7; TRBD2 matches 11 bases. V was pared by 7 bases and J by 3 bases, with 8 bases of the junction left unmatched. Germline CDR1 is SQVTM and CDR2 is ANQGSEA. The CDR3 spans 14 residues. CDR3 loop: CSAATSGSSYEQYF. The CDR3 DNA sequence: TGCAGCGCGGCTACTAGCGGGAGTAGCTACGAGCAGTACTTC.

J is TRBJ2-1 and V is TRBV7-3; TRBD1 agrees at 8 bases. CDR3 length equals 15 residues. J gave up 5 bases and V 4 bases, and 7 bases lay outside the gene matches. Germline CDR1 is SGHTA and CDR2 is FQGTGA. The CDR3 DNA sequence: TGTGCCAGCAGCTCCGACAGGGGCGCGAACAATGAGCAGTTCTTC. Residues: CASSSDRGANNEQFF.